The next 18 T cell receptor beta chains were all read from a single sample in a study of CD8 T cells in ankylosing spondylitis. Whole-study findings and limits: For ankylosing spondylitis blood, a TCR beta motif of 7 to 9 highly homologous variants appeared characteristic.

Which antigens these TCRs recognize remains unknown. TCRdb redid the calling of the 5' RACE reads with MiXCR, one entry per CDR3 protein. The profile shows around 440,000 distinct CDR3 sequences, about a sixth of them singletons. The specimen sequenced was blood, either unsorted or a sorted T cell fraction (not recorded which). Every receptor here comes from a male donor with ankylosing spondylitis.

This clonotype was detected only a few times. The CDR3 bases are TGTGCCAGCAGTTTAGGGCGGGAGGGAGTCACGGATACGCAGTATTTT. Translated: CASSLGREGVTDTQYF. This chain joins TRBV12-3 or TRBV12-4 and TRBJ2-3; 9 positions match TRBD2. V lost 1 base and J lost 6; bases outside the gene matches: 8. CDR3 size: 16 residues.

The chain carries TRBV6-2 or TRBV6-3 and TRBJ2-2; 9 bases are a match to TRBD1. Trimming cost V 3 bases and J 6 bases; bases outside gene matches: 14. This CDR3 is 18 amino acids long. Germline lookup yields CDR1 MNHEY and CDR2 SVGEGT. DNA of the CDR3: TGTGCCAGCAGTTATGACAGGGGGTCGAGTAATAGCGCCGGGGAGCTGTTTTTT. It yields the protein CASSYDRGSSNSAGELFF.

This rearrangement joins TRBV20-1 to TRBJ2-7; a weak D match, TRBD2 (6 bases). With 6 bases removed from V and 0 bases from J, the gap between germline ends came to 18 bases. Looked up from germline, CDR1 is DFQATT and CDR2 is SNEGSKA (reference sequence). The CDR3 extends over 15 amino acids. CDR3 sequence reads: CSAGPSAVSSYEQYF. CDR3 coding DNA: TGCAGTGCGGGACCTAGCGCCGTAAGCTCCTACGAGCAGTACTTC.

In its sample, this clonotype was seen a few times. This sequence joins TRBV3-1 and TRBJ1-2, with D unresolved. CDR3 length: 15 amino acids. Trimming took 3 bases from V and 0 from J, leaving 11 bases between them. Germline CDR1 and CDR2: LGHDT and YNNKEL (reference sequence). Here the CDR3 DNA reads TGTGCCAGCAGCCATGCCTCCGGGGCTAACTATGGCTACACCTTC. Its protein is CASSHASGANYGYTF.

DNA of the CDR3: TGTGCCAGCGTTGACAGGGGATTCGACTATGGCTACACCTTC. Protein sequence: CASVDRGFDYGYTF. V gene TRBV12-3 or TRBV12-4 combines with J gene TRBJ1-2; 8 bases match TRBD1. Losses at the gene ends were 8 bases for V and 3 bases for J; bases not matched to a gene: 8. The CDR3 extends over 14 amino acids.

In this sample, this clonotype turned up many times. DNA of the CDR3: TGTGCCAGCAGCGCAGGCAGGACGTACCAAGAGACCCAGTACTTC. Translation: CASSAGRTYQETQYF. The chain links TRBV9 to TRBJ2-5; D is undetermined. The CDR3 extends over 15 amino acids. Per germline, CDR1 SGDLS and CDR2 YYNGEE. V dropped 3 bases and J dropped 0 bases, with 12 bases sitting between them.

V gene TRBV7-9 combines with J gene TRBJ2-7; D uncertain. The germline V gene has CDR1 SEHNR and CDR2 FQNEAQ (reference sequence). Trimming removed 1 base from V and 5 bases from J, with 12 bases in between. The CDR3 consists of 14 residues. Here the CDR3 reads CASSLGQPLDEQYF. CDR3 DNA: TGTGCCAGCAGCTTAGGCCAGCCTTTAGACGAGCAGTACTTC.

The sample holds a few counts of this clonotype. The V and J genes are TRBV5-1 and TRBJ1-1; unclear D gene. The CDR3 extends over 17 amino acids. V lost 0 bases, J lost 1 base, and 16 bases lay in between. CDR1 and CDR2 (germline): SGHRS, YFSETQ. In DNA, the CDR3 is TGCGCCAGCAGCTTGGCCCGCGGCGGTAGGCCGAACACTGAAGCTTTCTTT. Translated, it gives CASSLARGGRPNTEAFF.

The rearrangement uses TRBV20-1 and TRBJ1-1, with D possibly being TRBD1 (5 bases). The CDR3 length is 16 residues. Deletions cut 2 bases from V and 0 bases from J, with 16 bases between. Germline CDR1 and CDR2: DFQATT and SNEGSKA (reference sequence). The chain's CDR3 is CSARPRQGLVNTEAFF. The DNA for the CDR3 is TGCAGTGCTAGACCCCGGCAGGGCTTGGTGAACACTGAAGCTTTCTTT.

The rearrangement joins TRBV20-1 to TRBJ1-5; the D gene is possibly TRBD1 (5 bases). The V gene lost 6 bases and the J gene lost 7 bases, with 16 bases spanning the gap. The CDR3 runs to 13 residues. Germline CDR1 is DFQATT and CDR2 is SNEGSKA (reference sequence). The CDR3 region is CSAPPGWNQPQHF. In nucleotides, the CDR3 is TGCAGTGCCCCTCCAGGGTGGAACCAGCCCCAGCATTTT.

This clonotype was counted ten times or more. The chain links TRBV29-1 to TRBJ1-2; the D gene is possibly TRBD1 (5 bases). The CDR3 length is 14 residues. Trimming removed 7 bases at V and 1 base at J, with 16 bases between. Germline V gene lookup returns CDR1 SQVTM and CDR2 ANQGSEA. CDR3 sequence reads: CSADGTLGNYGYTF. The CDR3 DNA follows: TGCAGCGCCGACGGGACCCTGGGTAACTATGGCTACACCTTC. The full variable domain, in which reference TRBV29-1 and TRBJ1-2 provide the parts outside the CDR3, is SAVISQKPSRDICQRGTSLTIQCQVDSQVTMMFWYRQQPGQSLTLIATANQGSEATYESGFVIDKFPISRPNLTFSTLTVSNMSPEDSSIYLCSADGTLGNYGYTFGSGTRLTVV.

This clonotype was observed a handful of times. The chain recombines TRBV7-2 with TRBJ1-2; 9 bases match TRBD1. Germline CDR1 reads SGHTA; CDR2 reads FQGNSA. The CDR3 runs 15 residues. The junction had 9 bases not matched to a gene; V was cut back by 5 bases and J by 5 bases. The CDR3 region is CASSPRPGTGYGYTF. In DNA, the CDR3 is TGTGCCAGCAGCCCACGTCCCGGGACAGGGTATGGCTACACCTTC.

The CDR3 spells CASSQVSSATNTGELFF. In DNA form, the CDR3 reads TGTGCCAGCAGCCAAGTGAGTAGCGCGACGAACACCGGGGAGCTGTTTTTT. The V and J genes are TRBV4-2 and TRBJ2-2; D perhaps matches TRBD2 (5 bases). Germline V lookup: CDR1 LGHNA, CDR2 YNFKEQ. V lost 1 base, J lost 0 bases, and 12 bases lay in between. The CDR3 length is 17 residues.

This clonotype was observed a few times. V and J are TRBV24-1 and TRBJ2-2; 9 bases line up with TRBD1. Looked up from germline, CDR1 is KGHDR and CDR2 is SFDVKD. Trimming at V came to 4 bases and at J to 3 bases, leaving 8 bases not matched to a gene. The CDR3 spans 17 residues. The CDR3 DNA follows: TGTGCCACCAGTGACTCGGGACAGGGTTGGGACACCGGGGAGCTGTTTTTT. Amino acid sequence: CATSDSGQGWDTGELFF.

The rearrangement joins TRBV6-7 to TRBJ2-7; either TRBD1 or TRBD2 may supply D (6 bases each). TRBV6-7 is recorded as an ORF, its role being uncertain. This CDR3 comprises 13 residues. V was cut by 2 bases and J by 2 bases, with 7 bases left in between. The DNA of the CDR3 is TGTGCCAGCAGTTACAGGGGGGCCTACGAGCAGTACTTC. Translated: CASSYRGAYEQYF.

The table lists this clonotype with a few counts. The chain joins TRBV7-2 to TRBJ2-5; D call uncertain. With 5 bases removed from V and 10 bases from J, the gap between germline ends came to 14 bases. There are 12 residues in the CDR3. CDR1 and CDR2 (germline): SGHTA, FQGNSA. CDR3 sequence reads: CASSLGHASQYF. For the CDR3, the DNA is TGTGCCAGCAGCCTGGGCCACGCCAGCCAGTACTTC.

In this sample, this clonotype turned up a few times. The chain employs TRBV20-1 and TRBJ1-5, with no clear D. This CDR3 region has 13 residues. V dropped 2 bases and J dropped 5 bases, with 10 bases sitting between them. Germline CDR1 reads DFQATT; CDR2 reads SNEGSKA (reference sequence). The CDR3 spells CSARMSEYQPQHF. CDR3 nucleotides: TGCAGTGCTAGAATGTCGGAATATCAGCCCCAGCATTTT.

The chain uses TRBV5-1 and TRBJ1-2; D remains unclear. V was pared by 0 bases and J by 7 bases, with 10 bases between. This CDR3 region has 13 residues. In germline, CDR1 is SGHRS, CDR2 YFSETQ. The CDR3 coding sequence is TGCGCCAGCAGCTTGGAGCTGGTCGGTGGCTACACCTTC. Its protein is CASSLELVGGYTF.